The 28 T cell receptor beta chains listed next were all sequenced from one sample in a study of blood T cells in healthy people across ages. Using a J-beta primer mix together with a sample-barcoded 5' primer, a second PCR was run for roughly 7 to 11 cycles. Using its own MiXCR run on the 5' RACE reads, TCRdb lists one record per CDR3 protein. This sample has some 1,800,000 distinct CDR3 sequences, with about two fifths found just once. The sample comprised blood. These receptors came from a human donor in good health.

This clonotype was counted between two and nine times. The CDR3 loop is CASSLKVTNSGAQETQYF. The CDR3 DNA reads as TGTGCCAGCAGCTTAAAAGTTACCAATAGCGGGGCACAAGAGACCCAGTACTTC. This chain connects TRBV7-2 to TRBJ2-5, with 8 nucleotides matching TRBD2. Germline loops: CDR1 SGHTA, CDR2 FQGNSA. The CDR3 runs 18 residues. V dropped 2 bases and J dropped 2; count of bases not matched to a gene: 13.

The chain couples TRBV6-1 to TRBJ1-5; D remains ambiguous. The V and J ends lost 8 bases and 5 bases respectively, with 16 bases between them. CDR3 length equals 14 residues. Germline V gives CDR1 MNHNS, CDR2 SASEGT. This CDR3 is CASASSGSDQPQHF. DNA of the CDR3: TGTGCCAGCGCTAGCAGCGGTTCGGATCAGCCCCAGCATTTT.

The genes are TRBV6-1 and TRBJ2-2; 8 positions agree with TRBD2. V was pared by 4 bases and J by 1 base, with 5 bases of the junction left unmatched. This CDR3 is built from 16 residues. The germline V gene encodes CDR1 MNHNS and CDR2 SASEGT. CDR3 sequence reads: CASSAVLAGNTGELFF. Here the CDR3 DNA reads TGTGCCAGCAGTGCGGTGCTAGCGGGGAACACCGGGGAGCTGTTTTTT.

This clonotype has just a few counts. The chain combines TRBV24-1 with TRBJ2-1; TRBD2 agrees at 12 bases. The CDR3 spans 16 residues. The trim removed 5 bases at V and 9 bases at J, leaving 10 bases unmatched. The germline CDR1 and CDR2 sequences are KGHDR and SFDVKD. The CDR3 region is CATSVPGLAGSGEQFF. CDR3 nucleotide sequence: TGTGCCACCAGTGTCCCGGGACTAGCGGGTTCGGGTGAGCAGTTCTTC.

The rearrangement links TRBV11-2 to TRBJ2-5; D uncertain. The J call may not be correct, given that the DNA end is closer to TRBJ2-1. Germline loops: CDR1 SGHAT, CDR2 FQNNGV. The CDR3 contains 15 residues. The CDR3 nucleotides read TGTGCCAGCAGCTTAGCGTCGGCACACCAAGAGACCCAGTTCTTC. Translating gives CASSLASAHQETQFF.

The chain links TRBV24-1 to TRBJ2-3, with D unclear. V gave up 3 bases and J gave up 7 bases, with 19 bases separating them. The CDR3 spans 16 residues. CDR1 and CDR2 from the germline V gene are KGHDR and SFDVKD. DNA for the CDR3: TGTGCCACCAGTGATCCCAAGATAAGGGCCTTGAATACGCAGTATTTT. Translating it yields CATSDPKIRALNTQYF.

The V call is TRBV28, the J call TRBJ2-4, with 7 bases matching TRBD1. The assigned J gene may be wrong: the sequence end matches TRBJ2-7 better. Per germline, CDR1 MDHEN and CDR2 SYDVKM. CDR3 length equals 14 residues. The CDR3 reads CASRPRQGGYEQYF. In DNA, the CDR3 is TGTGCCAGCAGGCCCAGACAGGGCGGCTACGAGCAGTACTTC.

J is TRBJ2-5 and V is TRBV25-1; TRBD1 matches 7 bases. Germline V gene sequence: CDR1 MGHDK, CDR2 SYGVNS. The CDR3 covers 13 residues. J was trimmed by 5 bases and V by 6 bases; bases with no gene match: 6. CDR3 amino acids: CASSPTGTETQYF. CDR3 bases: TGTGCCAGCAGCCCGACAGGGACGGAGACCCAGTACTTC.

Points on this clonotype: This is likely a read error, given that the CDR3 carries no conserved phenylalanine or tryptophan at its end. The chain couples TRBV20-1 to TRBJ2-2; D perhaps matches TRBD2 (5 bases). Germline assignment: CDR1 DFQATT and CDR2 SNEGSKA (reference sequence). The CDR3 length is 15 residues. V lost 5 bases to trimming and J lost 4 bases, with 17 bases between them. This CDR3 reads CSARQLGMGTGELFV. The CDR3 nucleotides read TGCAGTGCTCGCCAACTAGGAATGGGCACCGGGGAGCTGTTTGTT.

The rearrangement joins TRBV20-1 to TRBJ2-4; 10 bases line up with TRBD1. The DNA end lines up better with TRBJ2-7; the J call may be wrong. CDR1 is DFQATT, CDR2 SNEGSKA, per germline (reference sequence). This CDR3 spans 13 amino acids. The CDR3 coding sequence is TGCAGTGCCTCCGGGACAGGGGTGATCGAGCAGTACTTC. Its protein is CSASGTGVIEQYF.

Concerning this clonotype itself: Relative to the germline gene, one junction end is altered; a read error may explain this. The chain links TRBV7-8 to TRBJ2-6; 14 bases agree with TRBD2. Per the germline V gene, CDR1 is SGHVS and CDR2 is FQNEAQ. This CDR3 has 20 amino acids. The CDR3 sequence: CASSPGLAGVSSSGANVRTF. For the CDR3, the DNA is TGTGCCAGCAGCCCGGGACTAGCGGGGGTATCAAGCTCTGGGGCCAACGTCCGGACTTTC. Full variable domain (outside the CDR3, taken from reference TRBV7-8 and TRBJ2-6): GAGVSQSPRYKVAKRGQDVALRCDPISGHVSLFWYQQALGQGPEFLTYFQNEAQLDKSGLPSDRFFAERPEGSVSTLKIQRTQQEDSAVYLCASSPGLAGVSSSGANVRTFGAGSRLTVL.

The DNA of the CDR3 is TGTGCCAGCAGCTTCCCAGCGCTAGGATATAGTGAGCAGTTCTTC. This codes for CASSFPALGYSEQFF. This rearrangement joins TRBV7-4 to TRBJ2-1; D call uncertain. The V gene's germline CDR1 is SGHVT and CDR2 SQSDAQ. The V end was cut by 3 bases, the J end by 9 bases, with 18 bases between. The CDR3 covers 15 residues.

With respect to this clonotype: Germline is not matched at one junction end, which may reflect a read error. The chain couples TRBV29-1 to TRBJ2-4, with D possibly matching TRBD1 (6 bases). The germline gives CDR1 SQVTM, CDR2 ANQGSEA. The CDR3 is 14 residues long. CDR3: CSVARTVPDYEQCF. CDR3 in DNA: TGCAGCGTTGCCAGGACAGTCCCCGACTACGAGCAGTGCTTC.

The rearrangement links TRBV30 to TRBJ1-2; tentative D call: TRBD1 (5 bases). Per the germline V gene, CDR1 is GTSNPN and CDR2 is SVGIG (reference sequence). V dropped 3 bases and J dropped 7 bases, with 9 bases sitting between them. The CDR3 has 11 amino acids. The CDR3 bases are TGTGCCTGGAGCGGGGGTGGTGGCTACACCTTC. Translating it yields CAWSGGGGYTF. Together with reference TRBV30 and TRBJ1-2, the CDR3 gives the full variable domain: SQTIHQWPATLVQPVGSPLSLECTVEGTSNPNLYWYRQAAGRGLQLLFYSVGIGQISSEVPQNLSASRPQDRQFILSSKKLLLSDSGFYLCAWSGGGGYTFGSGTRLTVV.

This clonotype was seen more than once but under ten times. The genes are TRBV11-2 and TRBJ2-3; 7 bases agree with TRBD2. Germline trimming cut 4 bases from V and 8 bases from J; bases unmatched to any gene: 6. The CDR3 loop spans 13 amino acids. CDR1 is SGHAT and CDR2 is FQNNGV in the germline V gene. The CDR3 DNA follows: TGTGCCAGCAGCTCTTACTGGGAGGGTACGCAGTATTTT. Its translation: CASSSYWEGTQYF.

The chain employs TRBV4-3 and TRBJ2-3; 9 bases agree with TRBD2. The V and J ends lost 1 base and 6 bases, in that order; junction bases with no gene match: 8. Germline V gene lookup returns CDR1 LGHNA and CDR2 YSLEER. This CDR3 has 16 residues. The CDR3 here is CASSQARGGAGDTQYF. CDR3 nucleotides: TGCGCCAGCAGCCAAGCTCGCGGGGGGGCCGGTGATACGCAGTATTTT.

The chain links TRBV4-2 to TRBJ2-1; D might be TRBD2 (6 bases). Deletions cut 1 base from V and 0 bases from J, with 13 bases between. CDR3 length: 17 amino acids. Germline V gene data show CDR1 as LGHNA and CDR2 as YNFKEQ. The chain's CDR3 is CASSQGLVMRSYNEQFF. The CDR3 DNA reads TGTGCCAGCAGCCAAGGACTAGTGATGCGCTCCTACAATGAGCAGTTCTTC.

With respect to this clonotype: At one of its ends the junction is not consistent with the germline gene, which may arise from a read error. The chain joins TRBV4-2 to TRBJ2-3; 9 bases are a match to TRBD2. This CDR3 region has 17 residues. Germline-derived CDR1 and CDR2 are LGHNA and YNFKEQ. The CDR3 protein is CANSQEDQRGGTDTQYF. The CDR3 DNA reads as TGTGCCAACAGCCAAGAAGATCAGCGGGGGGGCACAGATACGCAGTATTTT.

The genes are TRBV10-3 and TRBJ2-7, with no clear D. The germline gives CDR1 ENHRY, CDR2 SYGVKD. The CDR3 loop spans 14 amino acids. V lost 5 bases and J lost 0, with 11 bases in between. Written as DNA, the CDR3 is TGTGCCATCAGTAATGGTCAGGCCTCCTACGAGCAGTACTTC. It codes for CAISNGQASYEQYF.

The sample holds a few counts of this clonotype. The chain joins TRBV6-6 to TRBJ1-1, with a tentative D call TRBD1 (6 bases). Germline CDR1 is MNHNY and CDR2 is SVGAGI (reference sequence). Trimming shortened V by 11 bases and J by 3 bases, and 16 bases separated the two germline ends. The CDR3 spans 13 residues. The CDR3 DNA reads TGTGCCGGAAGGGGGAACGAGTACACTGAAGCTTTCTTT. Its translation is CAGRGNEYTEAFF.

This clonotype was counted a few times. The chain joins TRBV6-4 to TRBJ2-5; D remains unclear. Between the trimmed V and J ends, which lost 0 bases and 7 bases, there was a span of 18 bases. The CDR3 is 16 amino acids. Germline lookup yields CDR1 MRHNA and CDR2 SNTAGT. The CDR3 DNA is TGTGCCAGCAGTGACTCTAGGGCAGTGCCTTTCTCGACCCAGTACTTC. Protein sequence: CASSDSRAVPFSTQYF.

The V gene is TRBV28, the J gene TRBJ2-7; the match to TRBD1 covers 10 bases. Germline CDR1 and CDR2: MDHEN and SYDVKM. The CDR3 is 17 residues long. The trim removed 7 bases at V and 3 bases at J, leaving 15 bases unmatched. The CDR3 region has the DNA TGTGCCAGCAATAATCTCTTTACCGGGACAGGGGACTACGAGCAGTACTTC. It yields the protein CASNNLFTGTGDYEQYF.

Concerning this clonotype itself: This may stem from a read error, because a much larger clone lies one nucleotide away. The conserved phenylalanine or tryptophan is not found at the CDR3 terminus, so this likely reflects a read error. The rearrangement uses TRBV7-2 and TRBJ2-7; D may be TRBD1 or TRBD2 (7 bases each). Germline values: CDR1 SGHTA, CDR2 FQGNSA. Trimming left V 4 bases short and J 7 bases short, with 17 bases between. There are 14 residues in the CDR3. The CDR3 here is CASSSQGRVGEQYC. In nucleotides, the CDR3 is TGTGCCAGCAGCTCACAGGGGAGGGTTGGGGAGCAGTACTGC.

The rearrangement uses TRBV20-1 and TRBJ2-6; 8 bases map to TRBD2. The CDR3 spans 16 residues. After removal of 3 bases from V and 1 base from J, the junction contained 5 bases not matched to a gene. The germline V gene has CDR1 DFQATT and CDR2 SNEGSKA (reference sequence). CDR3 nucleotide sequence: TGCAGTGCTAGTTCGACTAGCGAGTCTGGGGCCAACGTCCTGACTTTC. Translating it yields CSASSTSESGANVLTF.

V and J are TRBV9 and TRBJ2-7, with 8 bases lining up with TRBD1. V lost 3 bases, J lost 4 bases, and 6 bases stayed unmatched. The CDR3 totals 14 residues. CDR1 is SGDLS, CDR2 YYNGEE, per germline. This CDR3 is CASSAHDRGYEQYF. DNA of the CDR3: TGTGCCAGCAGCGCGCACGACAGGGGTTACGAGCAGTACTTC.

The rearrangement uses TRBV20-1 and TRBJ2-1; D perhaps matches TRBD2 (6 bases). CDR3 length: 15 residues. Looked up from germline, CDR1 is DFQATT and CDR2 is SNEGSKA (reference sequence). V lost 0 bases, J lost 3 bases, and 12 bases lay in between. CDR3 coding DNA: TGCAGTGCTAGAGATCGGGAGCAATACTACAATGAGCAGTTCTTC. This codes for CSARDREQYYNEQFF.

The V gene is TRBV6-1, the J gene TRBJ2-7, with D maybe TRBD2 (7 bases). CDR3 size: 17 residues. In germline, CDR1 is MNHNS, CDR2 SASEGT. V lost 3 bases, J lost 0 bases, and 18 bases lay in between. In nucleotides, the CDR3 is TGTGCCAGCAGTGACCCCTCGGGAGGACAGCCCTCCTACGAGCAGTACTTC. This encodes CASSDPSGGQPSYEQYF.

The rearrangement joins TRBV28 to TRBJ1-5; unclear D gene. V was pared by 10 bases and J by 2 bases, with 9 bases between. This CDR3 region has 12 residues. Germline CDR1 is MDHEN and CDR2 is SYDVKM. The CDR3 spells CANRDGNQPQHF. The CDR3 DNA is TGTGCCAACAGAGATGGCAATCAGCCCCAGCATTTT.